The TCR beta chain described here comes from a study of T cell responses to AZD1222 COVID-19 vaccine (TCRdb year 2021). General notes on the study: AZD1222 recipients with second doses at about 4 weeks or about 12 weeks were pooled, because spike-specific TCR depth and breadth did not differ between schedules. Trial participants were enrolled by age into subgroups of 18-55, 56-69 and 70-plus years, and around 150, 28 and 57 TCR-sequenced participants, respectively, were included in these subgroups. TCR sequencing covered roughly 230 trial participants: 207 given two doses of AZD1222 and about 26 given two doses of MenACWY control vaccine.

The CDR3 regions of human TCRbeta chains were analyzed by immunosequencing. As for the original processing: Repertoire TCRs were matched against a reference library of SARS-CoV-2-specific TCRs generated with the MIRA antigen-specificity platform. Breadth was defined as the fraction of unique TCRs that were SARS-CoV-2-associated, and depth was defined as the fraction of total T cells that were SARS-CoV-2-associated. Using the MIRA data, each spike-specific TCR was assigned both to the spike region to which the TCR was reactive and to a CD4 or CD8 class. Log10-transformed breadth and depth values were compared by one-way ANOVA with Sidak's multiple comparisons tests. The clones in this table, taken by TCRdb from immuneACCESS, are in-frame only. Not every clone is retained; where verified, under half of the shortfall comes from an unresolved V gene, and the cause of the rest is unknown. V and J calls and clone size are as listed in that table; D and trimming were resolved from the DNA. For this sample there are about 110,000 clones; more than 75% appear just once. The top ten constitute around 9.1% of the sample.

From the cysteine up to the phenylalanine, the CDR3 has a length of 16 residues. The DNA shown is the 48-base CDR3, in frame from base 1. V loses 4 bases of germline sequence and J loses 0 bases, and the interval between the two ends is 13 bases. According to the germline V gene, CDR1 reads LGHNA and CDR2 reads YSLEER. With regard to this clone: Its recognized antigen is unknown. Base qualities are not provided; no much larger clone lies one nucleotide away.

Beyond this particular receptor, the publication reports: Most participants were white British and females outnumbered males, and the authors suggested that clonal diversity may have been underestimated. Because no samples from the day 14 peak response were available, repertoires could be characterized only after the peak T cell response. Conclusions about previously exposed vaccinees were limited because only six or seven AZD1222 recipients were SARS-CoV-2 seropositive at baseline. In the small 56-69-year group, the increase in depth fell short of significance, most likely because of low power. Spike-specific TCR breadth and depth rose significantly after two AZD1222 doses compared with day 0 and with MenACWY recipients. Reportedly, close to half of the unique spike-specific TCRs recognized epitopes lying outside the regions that are mutated in the B.1.351 and B.1.1.7 variants. The vaccine-associated CD4 TCRs covered the entire spike protein, and the dominant responses fell in regions 160-218 and 743-854.

Sample time point, as interpreted from the label and publication: baseline before first vaccination. Vaccinee samples were obtained from the UK trials COV001 and COV002, which included a single-blind randomized controlled phase 2/3 trial of AZD1222 (ChAdOx1 nCoV-19) in healthy adults. Trial participant PBMC samples were collected at day 0 and day 28 after the second dose for TCRbeta chain sequencing. The rearrangement combines TRBV4-3 with TRBJ2-1; the best D guess is TRBD2, with 6 bases matching. The sequencing used peripheral blood, collected on day 0 of AZD1222 vaccination. This sequence originates from an adult in good health. The CDR3 region: CASSRDSGASYNEQFF. Read as DNA, the sequence is TGCGCCAGCAGCCGGGATAGCGGAGCCTCCTACAATGAGCAGTTCTTC.